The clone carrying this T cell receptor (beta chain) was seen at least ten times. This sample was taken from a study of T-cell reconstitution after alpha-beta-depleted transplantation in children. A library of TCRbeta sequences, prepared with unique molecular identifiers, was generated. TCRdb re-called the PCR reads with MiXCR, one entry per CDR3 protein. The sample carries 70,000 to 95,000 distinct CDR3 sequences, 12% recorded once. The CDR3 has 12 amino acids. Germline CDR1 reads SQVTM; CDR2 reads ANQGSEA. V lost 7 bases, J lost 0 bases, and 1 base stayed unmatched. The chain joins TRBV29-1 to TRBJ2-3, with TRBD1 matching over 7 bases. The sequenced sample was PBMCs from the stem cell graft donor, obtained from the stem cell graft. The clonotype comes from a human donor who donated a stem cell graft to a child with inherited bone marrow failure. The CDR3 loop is CSGDSSTDTQYF. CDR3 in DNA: TGCAGCGGGGACAGCAGCACAGATACGCAGTATTTT.